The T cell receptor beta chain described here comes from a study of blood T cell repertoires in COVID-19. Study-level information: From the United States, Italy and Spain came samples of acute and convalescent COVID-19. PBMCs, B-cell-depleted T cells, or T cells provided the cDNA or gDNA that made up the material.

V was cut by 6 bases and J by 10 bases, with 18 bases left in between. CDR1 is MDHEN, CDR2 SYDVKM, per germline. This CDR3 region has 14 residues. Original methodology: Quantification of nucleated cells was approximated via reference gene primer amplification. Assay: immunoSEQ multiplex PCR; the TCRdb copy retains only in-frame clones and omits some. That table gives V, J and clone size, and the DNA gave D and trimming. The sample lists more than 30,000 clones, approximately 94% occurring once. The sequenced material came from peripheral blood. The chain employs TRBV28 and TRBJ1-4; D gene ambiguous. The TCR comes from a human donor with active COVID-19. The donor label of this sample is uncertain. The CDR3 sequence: CASSRPNGGGKLFF. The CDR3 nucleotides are TGTGCCAGCAGCCGACCCAACGGCGGAGGAAAACTGTTTTTT.